This T cell receptor (beta chain) came from a study of CD8+CD57+ T cells in acquired aplastic anemia. Study background: Mean read depth for CD4+ cells from healthy donors was about 9.9 million.

Profiles of TCR beta VDJ and CDR3 were generated from a genomic DNA template. From the reads, TCRdb called clonotypes with MiXCR, one entry per CDR3 protein. Here the sample spans 150,000 to 200,000 distinct CDR3 sequences, about three fifths being singletons. Study outcomes and limitations: CD8+ Simpson's diversity in patients was not significantly different from that in controls. Between patients and controls, approximately 29 CD8+ CDR3 sequences were found in common.

Per the germline V gene, CDR1 is SEHNR and CDR2 is FQNEAQ (reference sequence). V was cut by 0 bases and J by 7 bases, with 3 bases left in between. The CDR3 is 11 amino acids. This clonotype was observed at least ten times. Its antigen is still unknown. Sequences were obtained from sorted CD4+, CD8+, or CD8+CD57+ T cells (not recorded which) from PBMCs. The sequence was obtained from a human donor in good health. The chain is built from TRBV7-9 and TRBJ1-1; D call uncertain. This CDR3 reads CASSLAYEAFF. The CDR3 DNA reads as TGTGCCAGCAGCTTAGCTTATGAAGCTTTCTTT. The variable domain in full, completed from reference TRBV7-9 and TRBJ1-1, reads DTGVSQNPRHKITKRGQNVTFRCDPISEHNRLYWYRQTLGQGPEFLTYFQNEAQLEKSRLLSDRFSAERPKGSFSTLEIQRTEQGDSAMYLCASSLAYEAFFGQGTRLTVV.